This T cell receptor (beta chain) came from a study of OX40 agonist ivuxolimab in advanced cancers. About the study as a whole: Ivuxolimab was a fully human IgG2 agonistic monoclonal antibody targeting the costimulatory receptor OX40 (CD134). Intravenous ivuxolimab was administered to patients every 2 weeks at six dose levels: 0.01, 0.1, 0.3, 1.5, 3 and 10 mg/kg. Among the approximately 50 dose-escalation patients, approximately 20 had hepatocellular carcinoma, 15 or so melanoma, 9 renal cell carcinoma and 9 head and neck cancer. Three dose-escalation patients achieved partial responses, one with hepatocellular carcinoma and two with cutaneous melanoma. The paper covers the monotherapy dose-escalation part of the phase I ivuxolimab trial, which included N of about 56 patients. The dose-escalation cohort was around 84% male with a mean age of about 54 years, ranging from roughly 23 to 85. Peripheral TCRbeta sequencing aimed to test whether ivuxolimab altered TCR sequence diversity and caused clonal T-cell expansion. Patients were allowed to have had prior anti-PD-1, anti-PD-L1 or anti-CTLA-4 therapy, and 40% to 45% of the dose-escalation patients had been treated with checkpoint inhibitors.

Patients with a history of autoimmune disease or receiving systemic immunosuppression were excluded from the trial. In every dose cohort, peripheral blood was drawn for TCR sequencing at baseline, cycle 4 day 1, and cycle 7 day 1. The samples were taken from a phase I, first-in-human, multicenter, open-label dose-escalation trial of ivuxolimab. Adults with locally advanced or metastatic head and neck squamous cell, hepatocellular, melanoma or renal cell carcinoma were enrolled in the trial. Before TCR sequencing, CD4+ and CD8+ T cells were separately sorted from peripheral blood. To sequence the TCRbeta CDR3 region, genomic DNA was isolated from the sorted cells. TCRbeta CDR3 regions were sequenced using the immunoSEQ Assay. TCRdb holds this immuneACCESS table with in-frame rearrangements only. Some clones are missing; in checked studies, unresolved V genes explain under half, and the rest has no known cause. The sample table lists about 40,000 clones, 70% to 90% of them with a count of one. The ten top clones hold under 15% of the sample.

Turning to this clone: Its antigen is still unknown. No base quality values were provided; no much bigger clone lies one nucleotide off.

The CDR3 starts with the cysteine, ends with the phenylalanine, and has 11 residues. Only the CDR3 portion is preserved as DNA: 33 bases, with reading frame beginning at the first base. The junction carries 7 bases between V and J, which are trimmed by 4 bases and 5 bases respectively. CDR1 and CDR2 (SQVTM, ANQGSEA) derive from the germline V gene. Points the paper makes about the study in general: At doses from 0.1 to 3.0 mg/kg, clonal expansion was seen in both CD4+ and CD8+ blood T cells between baseline and week 6. The antigen specificity of the clonally expanded peripheral T cells was not determined. On average, CD8+ T cells showed more expanded clones than CD4+ T cells after ivuxolimab. In partial responders in the 0.1-3.0 mg/kg groups, normalized peripheral clonal expansion was found to be among the lowest, especially among CD8+ T cells. Low levels of normalized T-cell clonal expansion were also seen in some nonresponding patients.

This receptor was taken from an adult with an advanced solid tumor such as melanoma, head and neck, liver or kidney cancer. The V gene is TRBV29-1 and the J gene is TRBJ2-3; confidence is insufficient to name the D gene. The sequencing here drew on CD4+ or CD8+ T cells sorted from blood, taken in a trial of the OX40 agonist ivuxolimab. The nucleotide sequence reads as follows: TGCAGCGTTGGAGCTATAGATACGCAGTATTTT. Its protein product is CSVGAIDTQYF.